What follows are 21 T cell receptor beta chains derived from one specimen sequenced in a study of identifying expanded T cells in peripheral blood. Libraries were prepared by immunoSEQ multiplex PCR; TCRdb keeps only in-frame clonotypes and omits some of them. The sample holds over 100,000 clones, around 90% seen once. The sequencing sample was made of blood. The origin of the receptors is a person aged 18 to 75 in good health.

The chain couples TRBV4-3 to TRBJ1-4, with 8 bases lining up with TRBD1. The V and J ends lost 4 bases and 5 bases, in that order; junction bases with no gene match: 9. Germline lookup yields CDR1 LGHNA and CDR2 YSLEER. The CDR3 has 16 residues. The CDR3 sequence is CASSRKPGQENEKLFF. Here the CDR3 DNA reads TGCGCCAGCAGCCGAAAACCGGGACAGGAGAATGAAAAACTGTTTTTT.

The rearrangement joins TRBV18 to TRBJ2-3, with TRBD1 as a possible D gene (5 bases). Germline V CDR1 and CDR2: KGHSH, LQKENI. V was pared by 3 bases and J by 0 bases, with 10 bases between. The CDR3 sequence is 15 residues long. As DNA, the CDR3 is TGTGCCAGCTCACCCGCGGCAGGGAGCACAGATACGCAGTATTTT. Amino acids: CASSPAAGSTDTQYF. The variable domain in full, completed from reference TRBV18 and TRBJ2-3, reads NAGVMQNPRHLVRRRGQEARLRCSPMKGHSHVYWYRQLPEEGLKFMVYLQKENIIDESGMPKERFSAEFPKEGPSILRIQQVVRGDSAAYFCASSPAAGSTDTQYFGPGTRLTVL.

The rearrangement joins TRBV11-3 to TRBJ2-1, with 10 bases matching TRBD2. Germline lookup yields CDR1 SGHNT and CDR2 YENEEA. The CDR3 sequence is 15 residues long. The V segment lost 4 bases and the J segment 8 bases; nucleotides outside the gene matches: 8. The DNA for the CDR3 is TGTGCCAGCAGCTCCACCGGGACTAGCGTCGATGAGCAGTTCTTC. This codes for CASSSTGTSVDEQFF. Combining the CDR3 with reference TRBV11-3 and TRBJ2-1 gives the whole variable domain EAGVVQSPRYKIIEKKQPVAFWCNPISGHNTLYWYLQNLGQGPELLIRYENEEAVDDSQLPKDRFSAERLKGVDSTLKIQPAELGDSAVYLCASSSTGTSVDEQFFGPGTRLTVL.

The chain has TRBV5-4 and TRBJ2-2; D is unresolved. CDR3 size: 13 residues. CDR1 and CDR2 (germline): SGHNT, YYREEE (reference sequence). V was shortened by 0 bases and J by 1 base, with 1 base between the two germline ends. The CDR3 here is CASSLGNTGELFF. CDR3 coding DNA: TGTGCCAGCAGCTTGGGGAACACCGGGGAGCTGTTTTTT.

V gene TRBV2 combines with J gene TRBJ1-2; 12 bases line up with TRBD1. The V gene end was trimmed by 0 bases and the J gene end by 8 bases; junction bases not matched to a gene: 7. This CDR3 is built from 16 residues. Germline V lookup: CDR1 SNHLY, CDR2 FYNNEI. The chain's CDR3 is CASSEAGTGGDWGYTF. CDR3 nucleotides: TGTGCCAGCAGTGAAGCGGGGACAGGGGGCGACTGGGGCTACACCTTC.

V is TRBV7-3 and J is TRBJ2-7; D is uncertain. The V end lost 2 bases, the J end lost 5 bases, and 10 bases lay between the germline ends. Germline CDR1 SGHTA, CDR2 FQGTGA. This CDR3 region has 13 residues. CDR3 DNA sequence: TGTGCCAGCAGCTTATCAGTGGTCGACGAGCAGTACTTC. Amino acids: CASSLSVVDEQYF. The full variable domain, rest sourced from reference TRBV7-3 and TRBJ2-7, is GAGVSQTPSNKVTEKGKYVELRCDPISGHTALYWYRQSLGQGPEFLIYFQGTGAADDSGLPNDRFFAVRPEGSVSTLKIQRTERGDSAVYLCASSLSVVDEQYFGPGTRLTVT.

This chain connects TRBV4-2 to TRBJ2-3; 7 bases align to TRBD2. Losses at the gene ends were 0 bases for V and 4 bases for J; bases not matched to a gene: 10. The CDR3 spans 17 residues. Germline V gene lookup returns CDR1 LGHNA and CDR2 YNFKEQ. Here the CDR3 DNA reads TGTGCCAGCAGCCAAGATTTTTCAGCGGGAAACGCAGATACGCAGTATTTT. This gives the protein CASSQDFSAGNADTQYF.

The gene calls are TRBV9 and TRBJ1-4; 7 nucleotides align to TRBD1. CDR1 is SGDLS, CDR2 YYNGEE, per germline. The J segment lost 4 bases and the V segment lost 4 bases, leaving 7 bases of the junction unmatched. This CDR3 is 15 amino acids long. This chain's CDR3 is CASSPGGQYNEKLFF. CDR3 bases: TGTGCCAGCAGCCCGGGGGGACAGTATAATGAAAAACTGTTTTTT. Looking up the rest from reference TRBV9 and TRBJ1-4 gives the full variable domain: DSGVTQTPKHLITATGQRVTLRCSPRSGDLSVYWYQQSLDQGLQFLIQYYNGEERAKGNILERFSAQQFPDLHSELNLSSLELGDSALYFCASSPGGQYNEKLFFGSGTQLSVL.

The gene calls are TRBV11-3 and TRBJ2-1; D is unresolved. The CDR3 loop spans 13 amino acids. Between the trimmed V and J ends, which lost 1 base and 5 bases, there was a span of 6 bases. Germline CDR1 SGHNT, CDR2 YENEEA. CDR3: CASSLVGHNEQFF. CDR3 bases: TGTGCCAGCAGCTTAGTCGGACACAATGAGCAGTTCTTC.

This chain links TRBV6-5 with TRBJ1-3; maybe TRBD1 (5 bases). Germline CDR1 reads MNHEY; CDR2 reads SVGAGI. There are 15 residues in the CDR3. The V end was cut by 6 bases, the J end by 7 bases, with 19 bases between. Written as DNA, the CDR3 is TGTGCCAGCAGAGCAGGGTATACGGTGGTTAACACCATATATTTT. This translates into CASRAGYTVVNTIYF.

The chain combines TRBV11-1 with TRBJ2-1; 10 bases agree with TRBD1. V lost 5 bases to trimming and J lost 0 bases; unmatched junction nucleotides: 7. The CDR3 is made up of 17 amino acids. The germline V gene encodes CDR1 SGHAT and CDR2 FQDESV (reference sequence). The CDR3 coding sequence is TGTGCCAGCAGCAACCGACAGGGGGCGAGCTCCTACAATGAGCAGTTCTTC. Its translation is CASSNRQGASSYNEQFF.

The genes are TRBV2 and TRBJ2-3; 10 bases are a match to TRBD2. The germline V gene has CDR1 SNHLY and CDR2 FYNNEI. V gave up 6 bases and J gave up 3 bases; unmatched junction bases: 6. This CDR3 comprises 15 residues. CDR3 DNA sequence: TGTGCCAGCAGACTCGGACTAGCGGAGACAGATACGCAGTATTTT. Translating gives CASRLGLAETDTQYF.

The chain uses TRBV12-5 and TRBJ2-1; a weak D match, TRBD2 (6 bases). Germline loops: CDR1 LGHNT, CDR2 FRNRAP. The ends were cut back, 3 bases at V and 4 bases at J, with 13 bases in the middle. CDR3 length: 15 residues. CDR3 residues: CASGLGGTGYNEQFF. In nucleotides, the CDR3 is TGTGCTAGTGGTTTAGGAGGGACGGGTTACAATGAGCAGTTCTTC. The variable domain in full, completed from reference TRBV12-5 and TRBJ2-1, reads DARVTQTPRHKVTEMGQEVTMRCQPILGHNTVFWYRQTMMQGLELLAYFRNRAPLDDSGMPKDRFSAEMPDATLATLKIQPSEPRDSAVYFCASGLGGTGYNEQFFGPGTRLTVL.

The CDR3 here is CASRLGTSGGDTQYF. The CDR3 bases are TGTGCCAGCAGACTGGGGACTAGCGGAGGGGATACGCAGTATTTT. The chain employs TRBV5-8 and TRBJ2-3; 11 positions agree with TRBD2. Germline CDR1 is SGHTS and CDR2 is YDEGEE. V dropped 5 bases and J dropped 6; count of bases not matched to a gene: 8. The CDR3 sequence is 15 residues long.

V and J are TRBV27 and TRBJ2-5; D is ambiguous. Looked up from germline, CDR1 is MNHEY and CDR2 is SMNVEV (reference sequence). This CDR3 contains 13 residues. Between the trimmed V and J ends, which lost 4 bases and 3 bases, there was a span of 9 bases. The CDR3 reads CASSSDWEETQYF. CDR3 DNA: TGTGCCAGCAGTTCAGACTGGGAAGAGACCCAGTACTTC.

Remarks on this clone: No DNA is shown, since the ends of the CDR3 on it are uncertain; the CDR3 is the one TCRdb lists. The genes are TRBV28 and TRBJ2-5; the D call in the table, TRBD1, was not verified against the DNA. Germline V gives CDR1 MDHEN, CDR2 SYDVKM. Inclusive of both ends, the CDR3 amounts to 15 amino acids. CDR3 amino acids: CASSTSDRRGETQYF.

Only a few counts were recorded for this clone. This chain connects TRBV5-4 to TRBJ1-1; no definite D call. V was pared by 4 bases and J by 3 bases, with 13 bases between. The CDR3 loop spans 14 amino acids. Germline V gives CDR1 SGHNT, CDR2 YYREEE (reference sequence). CDR3 residues: CASSPRTQDTEAFF. The CDR3 DNA reads TGTGCCAGCAGCCCGCGAACTCAGGACACTGAAGCTTTCTTT.

The chain couples TRBV18 to TRBJ2-5, with 9 bases matching TRBD1. Looked up from germline, CDR1 is KGHSH and CDR2 is LQKENI. Trimming at V came to 4 bases and at J to 4 bases, leaving 10 bases not matched to a gene. This CDR3 contains 16 residues. The CDR3 loop reads CASSRFPDRGGETQYF. The CDR3 coding sequence is TGTGCCAGCTCACGGTTCCCGGACAGGGGTGGAGAGACCCAGTACTTC.

This chain connects TRBV28 to TRBJ2-5; TRBD2 matches 11 bases. Germline V CDR1 and CDR2: MDHEN, SYDVKM. This CDR3 spans 15 amino acids. Trimming removed 4 bases from V and 2 bases from J; junction bases left unmatched: 3. The CDR3 is CASSSGLAVQETQYF. CDR3 DNA sequence: TGTGCCAGCAGTTCGGGACTAGCGGTACAAGAGACCCAGTACTTC. Drawing the rest from reference TRBV28 and TRBJ2-5, the complete variable domain is DVKVTQSSRYLVKRTGEKVFLECVQDMDHENMFWYRQDPGLGLRLIYFSYDVKMKEKGDIPEGYSVSREKKERFSLILESASTNQTSMYLCASSSGLAVQETQYFGPGTRLLVL.

The CDR3 nucleotides are TGTGCCAGCAGGGAGACGGGACAGGGGCAGGAGACCCAGTACTTC. Residues: CASRETGQGQETQYF. V and J are TRBV6-6 and TRBJ2-5; 10 bases are shared with TRBD1. The CDR3 is 15 residues long. Per germline, CDR1 MNHNY and CDR2 SVGAGI (reference sequence). Trimming cost V 6 bases and J 5 bases; bases outside gene matches: 9.

The J gene is TRBJ1-2, the V gene TRBV6-5; D unclear. V lost 10 bases to trimming and J lost 5 bases, with 20 bases between them. Per the germline V gene, CDR1 is MNHEY and CDR2 is SVGAGI. The CDR3 has 14 amino acids. CDR3 amino acids: CATSPNKDLYGYTF. The CDR3 DNA is TGTGCCACCTCCCCAAATAAGGACCTTTATGGCTACACCTTC.